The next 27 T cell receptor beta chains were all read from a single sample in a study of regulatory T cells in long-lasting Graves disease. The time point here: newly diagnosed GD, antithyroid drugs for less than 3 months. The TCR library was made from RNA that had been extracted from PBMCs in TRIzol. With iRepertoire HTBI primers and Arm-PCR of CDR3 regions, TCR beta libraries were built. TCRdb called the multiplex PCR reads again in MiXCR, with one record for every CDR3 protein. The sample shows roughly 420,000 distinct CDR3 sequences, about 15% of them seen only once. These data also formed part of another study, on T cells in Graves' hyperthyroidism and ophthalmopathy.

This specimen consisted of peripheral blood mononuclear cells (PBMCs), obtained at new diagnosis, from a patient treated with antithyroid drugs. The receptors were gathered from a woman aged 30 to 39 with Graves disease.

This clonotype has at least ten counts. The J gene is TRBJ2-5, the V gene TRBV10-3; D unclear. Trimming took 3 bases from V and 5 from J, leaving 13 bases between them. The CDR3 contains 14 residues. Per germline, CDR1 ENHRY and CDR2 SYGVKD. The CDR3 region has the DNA TGTGCCATCAGTGAACCCGTTTCCGGGGAGACCCAGTACTTC. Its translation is CAISEPVSGETQYF.

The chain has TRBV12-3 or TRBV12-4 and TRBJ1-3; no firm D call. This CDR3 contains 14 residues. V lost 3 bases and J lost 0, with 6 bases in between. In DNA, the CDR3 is TGTGCCAGCAGTTTTAGTCTCTCTGGAAACACCATATATTTT. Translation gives CASSFSLSGNTIYF.

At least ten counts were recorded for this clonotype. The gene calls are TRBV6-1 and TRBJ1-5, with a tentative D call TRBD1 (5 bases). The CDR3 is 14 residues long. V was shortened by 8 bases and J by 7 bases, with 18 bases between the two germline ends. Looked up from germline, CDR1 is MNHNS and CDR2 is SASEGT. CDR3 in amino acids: CASSPSRAEQPQHF. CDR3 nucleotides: TGTGCCAGCTCGCCGTCCAGGGCCGAGCAGCCCCAGCATTTT.

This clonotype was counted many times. This CDR3 is CSASQTGQGIQYF. The CDR3 coding sequence is TGCAGTGCTAGCCAGACGGGGCAGGGCATTCAGTACTTC. J is TRBJ2-4 and V is TRBV20-1; D possibly matches TRBD1 or TRBD2 (5 bases each). The CDR3 extends over 13 amino acids. The V end was cut by 3 bases, the J end by 9 bases, with 15 bases between. Germline CDR1 reads DFQATT; CDR2 reads SNEGSKA (reference sequence).

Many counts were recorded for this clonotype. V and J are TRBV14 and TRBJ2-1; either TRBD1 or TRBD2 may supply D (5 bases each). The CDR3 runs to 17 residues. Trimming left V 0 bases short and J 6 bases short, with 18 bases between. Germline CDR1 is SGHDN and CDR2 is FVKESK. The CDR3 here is CASSQDRQGVLGNEQFF. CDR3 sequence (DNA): TGTGCCAGCAGCCAAGATCGCCAGGGTGTACTAGGCAATGAGCAGTTCTTC. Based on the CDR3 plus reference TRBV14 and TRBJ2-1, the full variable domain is EAGVTQFPSHSVIEKGQTVTLRCDPISGHDNLYWYRRVMGKEIKFLLHFVKESKQDESGMPNNRFLAERTGGTYSTLKVQPAELEDSGVYFCASSQDRQGVLGNEQFFGPGTRLTVL.

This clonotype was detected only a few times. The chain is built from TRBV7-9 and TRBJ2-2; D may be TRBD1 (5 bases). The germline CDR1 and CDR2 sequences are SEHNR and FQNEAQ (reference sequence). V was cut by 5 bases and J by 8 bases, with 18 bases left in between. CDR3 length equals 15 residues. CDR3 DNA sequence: TGTGCCAGCAGCCCCAGGAAGCAGGGAAGGGGGGAGCTGTTTTTT. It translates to CASSPRKQGRGELFF.

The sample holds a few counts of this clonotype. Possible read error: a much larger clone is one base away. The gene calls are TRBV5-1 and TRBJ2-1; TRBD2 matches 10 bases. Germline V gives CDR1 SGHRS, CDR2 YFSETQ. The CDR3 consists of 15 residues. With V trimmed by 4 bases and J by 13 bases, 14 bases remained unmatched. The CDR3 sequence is CASSLTLAGVVDQFF. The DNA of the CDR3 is TGCGCCAGCAGCCTTACTCTAGCGGGAGTTGTTGATCAGTTCTTC. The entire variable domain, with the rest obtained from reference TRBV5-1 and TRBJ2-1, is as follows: KAGVTQTPRYLIKTRGQQVTLSCSPISGHRSVSWYQQTPGQGLQFLFEYFSETQRNKGNFPGRFSGRQFSNSRSEMNVSTLELGDSALYLCASSLTLAGVVDQFFGPGTRLTVL.

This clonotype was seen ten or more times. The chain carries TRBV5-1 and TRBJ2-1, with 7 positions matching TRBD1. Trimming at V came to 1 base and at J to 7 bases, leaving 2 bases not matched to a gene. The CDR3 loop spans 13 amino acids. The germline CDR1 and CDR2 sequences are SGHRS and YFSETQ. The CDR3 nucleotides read TGCGCCAGCAGCTTGACAGGGGATAATGAGCAGTTCTTC. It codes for CASSLTGDNEQFF. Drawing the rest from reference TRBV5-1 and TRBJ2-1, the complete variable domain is KAGVTQTPRYLIKTRGQQVTLSCSPISGHRSVSWYQQTPGQGLQFLFEYFSETQRNKGNFPGRFSGRQFSNSRSEMNVSTLELGDSALYLCASSLTGDNEQFFGPGTRLTVL.

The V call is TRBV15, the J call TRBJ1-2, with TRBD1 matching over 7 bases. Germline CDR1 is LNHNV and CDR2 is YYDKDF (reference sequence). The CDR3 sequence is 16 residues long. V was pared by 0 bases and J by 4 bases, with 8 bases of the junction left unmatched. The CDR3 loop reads CATSRDQWDSAYGYTF. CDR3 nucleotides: TGTGCCACCAGCAGAGATCAGTGGGACAGCGCCTATGGCTACACCTTC.

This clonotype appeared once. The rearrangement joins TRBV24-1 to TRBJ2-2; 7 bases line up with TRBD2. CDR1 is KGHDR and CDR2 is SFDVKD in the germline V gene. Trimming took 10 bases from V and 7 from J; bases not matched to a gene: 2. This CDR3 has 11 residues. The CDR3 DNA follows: TGTGCCACTTCGGGGGGCGGGGAGCTGTTTTTT. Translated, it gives CATSGGGELFF.

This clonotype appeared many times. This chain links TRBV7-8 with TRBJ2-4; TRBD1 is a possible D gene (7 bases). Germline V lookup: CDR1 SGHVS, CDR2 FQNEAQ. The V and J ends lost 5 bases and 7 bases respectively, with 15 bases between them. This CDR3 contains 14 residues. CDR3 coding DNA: TGTGCCAGCAGCGCGGGACAGTTTGAGAACATTCAGTACTTC. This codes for CASSAGQFENIQYF.

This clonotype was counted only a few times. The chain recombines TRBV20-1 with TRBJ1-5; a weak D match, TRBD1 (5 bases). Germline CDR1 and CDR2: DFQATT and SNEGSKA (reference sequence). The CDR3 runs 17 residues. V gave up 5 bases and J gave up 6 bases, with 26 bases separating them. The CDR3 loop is CSAQRGGSTYNFQPQHF. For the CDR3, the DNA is TGCAGTGCTCAACGGGGGGGTAGTACCTACAATTTTCAGCCCCAGCATTTT.

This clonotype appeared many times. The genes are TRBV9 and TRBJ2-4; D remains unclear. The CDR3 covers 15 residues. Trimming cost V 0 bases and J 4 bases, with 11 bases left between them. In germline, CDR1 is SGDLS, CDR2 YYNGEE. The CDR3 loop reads CASSVGGYEKNIQYF. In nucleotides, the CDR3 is TGTGCCAGCAGCGTAGGCGGCTACGAGAAAAACATTCAGTACTTC.

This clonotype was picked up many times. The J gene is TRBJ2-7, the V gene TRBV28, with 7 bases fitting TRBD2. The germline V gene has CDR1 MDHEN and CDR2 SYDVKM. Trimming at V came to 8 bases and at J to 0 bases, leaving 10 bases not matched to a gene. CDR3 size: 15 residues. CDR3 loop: CASRRRGGSSYEQYF. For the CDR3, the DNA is TGTGCCAGCCGACGACGGGGCGGGAGCTCCTACGAGCAGTACTTC.

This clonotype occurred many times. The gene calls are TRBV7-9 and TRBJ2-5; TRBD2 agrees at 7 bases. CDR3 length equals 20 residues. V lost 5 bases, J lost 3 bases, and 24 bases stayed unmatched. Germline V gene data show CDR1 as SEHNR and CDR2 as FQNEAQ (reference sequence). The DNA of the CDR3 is TGTGCCAGCAGCCCAGGAGTCCTAGCGGAAGGGGTATTGCGGGAAGAGACCCAGTACTTC. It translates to CASSPGVLAEGVLREETQYF.

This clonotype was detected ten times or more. The CDR3 nucleotides read TGCAGTGCTAGTATGGTCGGCACAGATACGCAGTATTTT. Translating it yields CSASMVGTDTQYF. The chain is built from TRBV20-1 and TRBJ2-3; D is unclear. Trimming took 3 bases from V and 1 from J, leaving 8 bases between them. Germline CDR1 and CDR2: DFQATT and SNEGSKA (reference sequence). This CDR3 is built from 13 residues.

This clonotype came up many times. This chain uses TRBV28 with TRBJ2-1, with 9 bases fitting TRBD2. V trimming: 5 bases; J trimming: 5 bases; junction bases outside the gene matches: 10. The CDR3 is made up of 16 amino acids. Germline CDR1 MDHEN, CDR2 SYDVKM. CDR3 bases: TGTGCCAGCAGTACCCTCGCGGGAGGGCCCGACAATGAGCAGTTCTTC. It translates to CASSTLAGGPDNEQFF.

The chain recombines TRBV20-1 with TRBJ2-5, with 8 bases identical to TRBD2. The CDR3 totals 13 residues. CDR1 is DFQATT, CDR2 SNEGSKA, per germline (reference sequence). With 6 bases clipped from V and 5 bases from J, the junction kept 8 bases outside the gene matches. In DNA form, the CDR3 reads TGCAGTGCCCCGGGGGGGGGGTCTGAGACCCAGTACTTC. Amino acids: CSAPGGGSETQYF.

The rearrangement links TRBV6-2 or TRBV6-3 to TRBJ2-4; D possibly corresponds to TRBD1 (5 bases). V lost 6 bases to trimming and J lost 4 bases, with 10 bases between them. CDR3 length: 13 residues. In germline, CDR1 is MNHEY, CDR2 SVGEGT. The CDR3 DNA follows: TGTGCCAGCAGAGGAAGGGGTAAAAACATTCAGTACTTC. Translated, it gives CASRGRGKNIQYF.

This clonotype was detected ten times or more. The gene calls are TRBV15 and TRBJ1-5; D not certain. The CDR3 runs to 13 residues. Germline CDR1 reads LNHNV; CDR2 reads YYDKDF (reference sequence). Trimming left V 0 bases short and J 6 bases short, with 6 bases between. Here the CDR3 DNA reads TGTGCCACCAGCAGAGATTTGGGTCAGCCCCAGCATTTT. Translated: CATSRDLGQPQHF.

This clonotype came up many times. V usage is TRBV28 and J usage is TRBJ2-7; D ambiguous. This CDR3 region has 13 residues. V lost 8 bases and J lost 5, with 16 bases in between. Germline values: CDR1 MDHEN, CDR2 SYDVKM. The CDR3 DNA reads TGTGCCAGCTCAGTAGGGCTTTCGGACGAGCAGTACTTC. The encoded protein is CASSVGLSDEQYF. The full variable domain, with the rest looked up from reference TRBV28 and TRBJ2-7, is DVKVTQSSRYLVKRTGEKVFLECVQDMDHENMFWYRQDPGLGLRLIYFSYDVKMKEKGDIPEGYSVSREKKERFSLILESASTNQTSMYLCASSVGLSDEQYFGPGTRLTVT.

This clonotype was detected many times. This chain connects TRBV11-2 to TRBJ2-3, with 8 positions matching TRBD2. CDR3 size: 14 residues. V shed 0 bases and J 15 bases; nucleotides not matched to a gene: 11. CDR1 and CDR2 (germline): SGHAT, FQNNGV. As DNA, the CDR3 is TGTGCCAGCAGCTTAGATTTACGGGGGGGCACGTTCTATTTT. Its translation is CASSLDLRGGTFYF.

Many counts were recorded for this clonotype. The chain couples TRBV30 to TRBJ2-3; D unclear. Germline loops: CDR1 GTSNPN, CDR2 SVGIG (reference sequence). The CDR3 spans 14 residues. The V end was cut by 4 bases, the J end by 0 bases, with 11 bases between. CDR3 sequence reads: CAWTIGASTDTQYF. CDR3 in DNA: TGTGCCTGGACGATCGGAGCTAGCACAGATACGCAGTATTTT.

The CDR3 sequence: CASSYLKRNEQFF. DNA for the CDR3: TGTGCCAGCAGTTACCTCAAGAGGAATGAGCAGTTCTTC. The chain combines TRBV6-5 with TRBJ2-1; no definite D call. V was pared by 2 bases and J by 7 bases, with 9 bases between. Germline assignment: CDR1 MNHEY and CDR2 SVGAGI. This CDR3 has 13 residues.

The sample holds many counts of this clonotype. Written as DNA, the CDR3 is TGCAGTGCTAGAGATTCGGGACCAGAGGGTCACGAGCAGTACTTC. This gives the protein CSARDSGPEGHEQYF. The chain carries TRBV20-1 and TRBJ2-7, with D perhaps matching TRBD1 or TRBD2 (5 bases each). The CDR3 sequence is 15 residues long. V dropped 0 bases and J dropped 5 bases, with 17 bases sitting between them. Looked up from germline, CDR1 is DFQATT and CDR2 is SNEGSKA (reference sequence).

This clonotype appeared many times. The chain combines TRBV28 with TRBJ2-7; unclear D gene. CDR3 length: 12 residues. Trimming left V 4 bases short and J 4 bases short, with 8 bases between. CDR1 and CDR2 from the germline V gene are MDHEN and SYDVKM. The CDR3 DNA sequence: TGTGCCAGCAGTTGGTTAGGGTACGAGCAGTACTTC. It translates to CASSWLGYEQYF.

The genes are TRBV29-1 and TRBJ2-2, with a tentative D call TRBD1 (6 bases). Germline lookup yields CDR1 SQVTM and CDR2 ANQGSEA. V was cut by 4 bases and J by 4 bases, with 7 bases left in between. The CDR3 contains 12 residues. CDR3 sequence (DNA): TGCAGCGTTGGAGGGGGCACCGGGGAGCTGTTTTTT. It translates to CSVGGGTGELFF.